This is a list of T cell receptor beta chains from one sample in a study of cytomegalovirus exposure and HLA in healthy donors. The method was immunoSEQ multiplex PCR; TCRdb's version includes in-frame clones alone and lacks a portion of them. In the table there are some 200,000 clones, 75% to 90% of which are singletons. The specimen sequenced was PBMCs. The origin of the receptors is a boy aged 2 to 10 in good health and CMV-seronegative. CDR3s leave out the opening cysteine and the closing phenylalanine or tryptophan. The D gene is left open where the match is weak.

d_gene: -
v_gene: TRBV7-2
CDR3aa: ASALQATEETQY

d_gene: TRBD2
v_gene: TRBV7-9
CDR3aa: ASSPTSGSGNTGELF

d_gene: TRBD1
v_gene: TRBV2
CDR3aa: ASSVDRASYEQY

d_gene: -
v_gene: TRBV10-3
CDR3aa: AIMKNLGVNTEAF

d_gene: -
v_gene: TRBV19
CDR3aa: ASSIGGNEQF

d_gene: TRBD1
v_gene: TRBV6-5
CDR3aa: ASSYTPGQGETQY

d_gene: -
v_gene: TRBV25-1
CDR3aa: ASSYSTDTQY

d_gene: -
v_gene: TRBV19
CDR3aa: ASTLEGGWTEAF

d_gene: TRBD1
v_gene: TRBV2
CDR3aa: ASSLRTGGASEQF

d_gene: -
v_gene: TRBV4-2
CDR3aa: ASSHPTGNTEAF

d_gene: -
v_gene: TRBV5-6
CDR3aa: ASSLRGGMSEAF